The 23 T cell receptor beta chains below come from one sample, sequenced in a study of blood T cell repertoires in COVID-19. Libraries were prepared by immunoSEQ multiplex PCR; TCRdb keeps only in-frame clonotypes and omits some of them. The sample shows tens of thousands of clones, roughly 87% of them seen only once. The specimen was peripheral blood. The source of these receptors is a man between 50 and 59 years old with acute or convalescent COVID-19.

The chain joins TRBV7-8 to TRBJ2-7; maybe TRBD1 (6 bases). The CDR3 is made up of 14 amino acids. Germline assignment: CDR1 SGHVS and CDR2 FQNEAQ. Deletions cut 1 base from V and 4 bases from J, with 11 bases between. This chain's CDR3 is CASSLEGQTYEQYV. CDR3 nucleotide sequence: TGTGCCAGCAGCTTAGAAGGACAGACTTACGAGCAGTACGTC.

The V and J genes are TRBV28 and TRBJ2-3, with 10 bases matching TRBD2. CDR1 and CDR2 (germline): MDHEN, SYDVKM. The CDR3 contains 15 residues. J was trimmed by 1 base and V by 6 bases; bases with no gene match: 4. Written as DNA, the CDR3 is TGTGCCAGCAGGCCTAGCGGGAGTGGCACAGATACGCAGTATTTT. This translates into CASRPSGSGTDTQYF.

The chain employs TRBV3-1 (or the pseudogene TRBV3-2) and TRBJ1-5; 9 bases are shared with TRBD1. The CDR3 has 16 amino acids. Germline V gives CDR1 LGHDT, CDR2 YNNKEL (reference sequence). V shed 1 base, J shed 6 bases, and the junction held 7 bases outside the gene matches. The CDR3 DNA reads as TGTGCCAGCAGCCAAGGGACAGGGGTACTGGGTCAGCCCCAGCATTTT. It encodes CASSQGTGVLGQPQHF.

The chain is built from TRBV6-2 or TRBV6-3 and TRBJ2-7; a weak D match, TRBD2 (6 bases). The CDR3 is made up of 14 amino acids. Germline CDR1 reads MNHEY; CDR2 reads SVGEGT. Trimming took 2 bases from V and 2 from J, leaving 10 bases between them. CDR3 loop: CASSYRDSAYEQYV. CDR3 nucleotides: TGTGCCAGCAGTTACCGGGACTCCGCCTACGAGCAGTACGTC.

Remarks on this clone: This sample also contains other DNA sequences that code for the same CDR3. The rearrangement joins TRBV19 to TRBJ2-7; 7 nucleotides line up with TRBD2. The J segment lost 1 base and the V segment lost 3 bases, leaving 3 bases of the junction unmatched. The CDR3 spans 14 residues. Germline V gene sequence: CDR1 LNHDA, CDR2 SQIVND (reference sequence). DNA of the CDR3: TGTGCCAGTAGTATCTCTAGCGGATCCTACGAGCAGTACTTC. Its translation: CASSISSGSYEQYF.

The genes are TRBV25-1 and TRBJ2-2; a weak D match, TRBD2 (5 bases). Trimming took off 5 bases at V and 3 bases at J, with 13 bases between the two ends. The CDR3 length is 15 residues. Germline V gene lookup returns CDR1 MGHDK and CDR2 SYGVNS. The CDR3 reads CASSPSTRHTGELFF. CDR3 in DNA: TGTGCCAGCAGTCCTAGTACTAGACACACCGGGGAGCTGTTTTTT.

This clone was seen a few times. The rearrangement links TRBV7-9 to TRBJ2-5, with D possibly matching TRBD1 (6 bases). This CDR3 has 15 amino acids. V lost 0 bases, J lost 7 bases, and 15 bases lay in between. Germline CDR1 is SEHNR and CDR2 is FQNEAQ (reference sequence). CDR3 sequence reads: CASSLADGRGSTQYF. The CDR3 DNA reads as TGTGCCAGCAGCTTAGCGGACGGCAGGGGCTCGACCCAGTACTTC.

The chain carries TRBV5-1 and TRBJ2-1; 10 bases agree with TRBD2. Germline lookup yields CDR1 SGHRS and CDR2 YFSETQ. The trim removed 4 bases at V and 4 bases at J, leaving 2 bases unmatched. CDR3 length: 14 residues. DNA of the CDR3: TGCGCCAGCAGCCTGACTAGCGGGTACAATGAGCAGTTCTTC. The encoded protein is CASSLTSGYNEQFF.

This rearrangement joins TRBV30 to TRBJ2-5; 7 bases are shared with TRBD2. This CDR3 is built from 15 residues. V lost 5 bases to trimming and J lost 4 bases; unmatched junction nucleotides: 13. Germline values: CDR1 GTSNPN, CDR2 SVGIG (reference sequence). Here the CDR3 DNA reads TGTGCCTGGGGGAGGGGCGAGGGACTCCCAGAGACCCAGTACTTC. This translates into CAWGRGEGLPETQYF.

This chain connects TRBV5-8 to TRBJ2-1, with D possibly being TRBD1 (5 bases). This CDR3 has 16 amino acids. The germline V gene has CDR1 SGHTS and CDR2 YDEGEE. Deletions cut 4 bases from V and 7 bases from J, with 21 bases between. The CDR3 loop is CASSLVTGTRRNEQFF. For the CDR3, the DNA is TGTGCCAGCAGCCTCGTAACAGGAACTCGAAGGAATGAGCAGTTCTTC. The full variable domain, in which reference TRBV5-8 and TRBJ2-1 provide the parts outside the CDR3, is EAGVTQSPTHLIKTRGQQATLRCSPISGHTSVYWYQQALGLGLQFLLWYDEGEERNRGNFPPRFSGRQFPNYSSELNVNALELEDSALYLCASSLVTGTRRNEQFFGPGTRLTVL.

This clone was observed a few times. The gene calls are TRBV2 and TRBJ2-7; 7 nucleotides align to TRBD1. J gave up 3 bases and V 8 bases, and 10 bases lay outside the gene matches. Germline V lookup: CDR1 SNHLY, CDR2 FYNNEI. The CDR3 runs 14 residues. The DNA for the CDR3 is TGTGCCAGCCTCGACCGACAGGGCCACTACGAGCAGTACGTC. It yields the protein CASLDRQGHYEQYV.

The chain combines TRBV5-4 with TRBJ1-2; D not resolved. V lost 5 bases and J lost 4, with 12 bases in between. CDR1 and CDR2 from the germline V gene are SGHNT and YYREEE (reference sequence). The CDR3 spans 13 residues. This CDR3 is CASRKVGSYGYTF. Written as DNA, the CDR3 is TGTGCCAGCAGGAAAGTTGGGAGCTATGGCTACACCTTC.

V is TRBV11-2 and J is TRBJ2-5, with a tentative D call TRBD2 (5 bases). The V end lost 4 bases, the J end lost 5 bases, and 14 bases lay between the germline ends. In germline, CDR1 is SGHAT, CDR2 FQNNGV. The CDR3 has 14 residues. CDR3 coding DNA: TGTGCCAGCAGCTCTGACGGACTTAGGGAGACCCAGTACTTC. Translation: CASSSDGLRETQYF. The entire variable domain, with the rest obtained from reference TRBV11-2 and TRBJ2-5, is as follows: EAGVAQSPRYKIIEKRQSVAFWCNPISGHATLYWYQQILGQGPKLLIQFQNNGVVDDSQLPKDRFSAERLKGVDSTLKIQPAKLEDSAVYLCASSSDGLRETQYFGPGTRLLVL.

The genes are TRBV5-1 and TRBJ2-1; TRBD2 might be the D (5 bases). CDR1 and CDR2 (germline): SGHRS, YFSETQ. This CDR3 has 14 residues. Trimming left V 5 bases short and J 0 bases short, with 9 bases between. The CDR3 region has the DNA TGCGCCAGCAGTCGGGGAGACTCCTACAATGAGCAGTTCTTC. Its translation is CASSRGDSYNEQFF.

This clone was seen a single time. This chain uses TRBV14 with TRBJ1-3, with 8 bases aligning to TRBD1. V lost 2 bases, J lost 0 bases, and 6 bases stayed unmatched. The length of the CDR3 is 17 residues. Germline lookup yields CDR1 SGHDN and CDR2 FVKESK. The CDR3 DNA follows: TGTGCCAGCAGCCAAAAGAGGACAGGGCTCTCTGGAAACACCATATATTTT. Its translation: CASSQKRTGLSGNTIYF.

V and J are TRBV24-1 and TRBJ1-1, with 8 bases aligning to TRBD1. The length of the CDR3 is 13 residues. After removal of 9 bases from V and 4 bases from J, the junction contained 6 bases not matched to a gene. Germline V gene sequence: CDR1 KGHDR, CDR2 SFDVKD. As DNA, the CDR3 is TGTGCCACCGAGGCACAGGGGGGCACTGAAGCTTTCTTT. The encoded protein is CATEAQGGTEAFF.

This clone was found once. V and J are TRBV5-6 and TRBJ1-1; 9 bases are a match to TRBD1. Looked up from germline, CDR1 is SGHDT and CDR2 is YYEEEE. Trimming at V came to 4 bases and at J to 4 bases, leaving 8 bases not matched to a gene. The CDR3 covers 15 residues. CDR3 sequence reads: CASSPKDRGGTEAFF. The CDR3 nucleotides read TGTGCCAGCAGCCCAAAGGACAGGGGAGGCACTGAAGCTTTCTTT.

The rearrangement joins TRBV11-2 to TRBJ2-5; TRBD1 matches at 10 bases. The CDR3 extends over 16 amino acids. CDR1 is SGHAT and CDR2 is FQNNGV in the germline V gene. V shed 5 bases, J shed 2 bases, and the junction held 8 bases outside the gene matches. The CDR3 sequence is CASSPTGGAGQETQYF. CDR3 nucleotides: TGTGCCAGCAGCCCGACAGGGGGCGCCGGGCAAGAGACCCAGTACTTC. The full variable domain, in which reference TRBV11-2 and TRBJ2-5 provide the parts outside the CDR3, is EAGVAQSPRYKIIEKRQSVAFWCNPISGHATLYWYQQILGQGPKLLIQFQNNGVVDDSQLPKDRFSAERLKGVDSTLKIQPAKLEDSAVYLCASSPTGGAGQETQYFGPGTRLLVL.

The genes are TRBV27 and TRBJ2-2; TRBD2 is a possible D gene (6 bases). CDR1 is MNHEY, CDR2 SMNVEV, per germline (reference sequence). Trimming removed 4 bases from V and 3 bases from J, with 12 bases in between. The CDR3 totals 15 residues. The DNA for the CDR3 is TGTGCCAGCAGTTATAGCGGTTCCTACACCGGGGAGCTGTTTTTT. It yields the protein CASSYSGSYTGELFF.

J is TRBJ2-3 and V is TRBV28; 11 bases fit TRBD2. With 6 bases clipped from V and 6 bases from J, the junction kept 8 bases outside the gene matches. CDR1 MDHEN and CDR2 SYDVKM come from the germline V gene. This CDR3 spans 15 amino acids. The DNA of the CDR3 is TGTGCCAGCAGGGAATTAGCGGGAGGGCAGGATACGCAGTATTTT. It is translated as CASRELAGGQDTQYF.

This clone was detected only once. The chain links TRBV4-1 to TRBJ2-7, with D perhaps TRBD2 (5 bases). Germline V gives CDR1 MGHRA, CDR2 YSYEKL. Trimming removed 5 bases at V and 0 bases at J, with 17 bases between. This CDR3 has 16 amino acids. CDR3 DNA: TGCGCCAGCAGCTCCCAGCCCTCACTAGTCTCCTACGAGCAGTACTTC. Its protein product is CASSSQPSLVSYEQYF.

The J gene is TRBJ2-3, the V gene TRBV25-1; 9 nucleotides match TRBD2. Unmatched junction bases numbered 7, after V lost 3 bases and J lost 0 bases. In germline, CDR1 is MGHDK, CDR2 SYGVNS. The length of the CDR3 is 17 residues. CDR3 sequence reads: CASSDRLAGSSTDTQYF. As DNA, the CDR3 is TGTGCCAGCAGTGATCGGCTAGCGGGATCTAGCACAGATACGCAGTATTTT.

The rearrangement joins TRBV6-1 to TRBJ2-2; no clear D. CDR3 size: 16 residues. V lost 2 bases and J 0 bases, leaving 10 bases between the germline ends. Germline CDR1 MNHNS, CDR2 SASEGT. The CDR3 spells CASSERHPPNTGELFF. In DNA form, the CDR3 reads TGTGCCAGCAGTGAAAGACATCCTCCGAACACCGGGGAGCTGTTTTTT.